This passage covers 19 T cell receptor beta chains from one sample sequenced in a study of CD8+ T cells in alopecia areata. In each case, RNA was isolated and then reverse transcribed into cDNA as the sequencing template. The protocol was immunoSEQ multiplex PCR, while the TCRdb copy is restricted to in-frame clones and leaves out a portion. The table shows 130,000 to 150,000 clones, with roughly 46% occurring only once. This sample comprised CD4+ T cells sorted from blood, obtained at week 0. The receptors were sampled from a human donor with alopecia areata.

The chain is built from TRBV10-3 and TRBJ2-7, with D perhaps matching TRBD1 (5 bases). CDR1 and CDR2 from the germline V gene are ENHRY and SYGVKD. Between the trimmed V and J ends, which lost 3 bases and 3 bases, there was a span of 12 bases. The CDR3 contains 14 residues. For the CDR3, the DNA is TGTGCCATCAGTGATGGGCAGGGAAGCTACGAGCAGTACTTC. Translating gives CAISDGQGSYEQYF.

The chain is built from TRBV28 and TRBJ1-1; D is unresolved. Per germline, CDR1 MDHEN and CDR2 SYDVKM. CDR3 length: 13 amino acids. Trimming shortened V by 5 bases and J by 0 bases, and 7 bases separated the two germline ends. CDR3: CASSPRMNTEAFF. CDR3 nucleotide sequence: TGTGCCAGCAGTCCCCGTATGAACACTGAAGCTTTCTTT.

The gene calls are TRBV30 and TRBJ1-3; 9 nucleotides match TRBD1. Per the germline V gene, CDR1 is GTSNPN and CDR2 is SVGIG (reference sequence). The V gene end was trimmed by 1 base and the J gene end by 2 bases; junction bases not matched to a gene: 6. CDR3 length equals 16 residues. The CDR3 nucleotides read TGTGCCTGGAGTGCCCGACAGGGGGGCACTGGAAACACCATATATTTT. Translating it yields CAWSARQGGTGNTIYF.

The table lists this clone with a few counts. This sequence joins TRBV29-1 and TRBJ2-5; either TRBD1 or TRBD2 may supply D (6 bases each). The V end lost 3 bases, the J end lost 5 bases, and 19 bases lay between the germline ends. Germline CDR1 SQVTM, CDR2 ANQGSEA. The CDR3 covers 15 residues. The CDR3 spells CSVDGLAGGGETQYF. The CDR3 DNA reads TGCAGCGTTGACGGCCTAGCCGGGGGCGGGGAGACCCAGTACTTC.

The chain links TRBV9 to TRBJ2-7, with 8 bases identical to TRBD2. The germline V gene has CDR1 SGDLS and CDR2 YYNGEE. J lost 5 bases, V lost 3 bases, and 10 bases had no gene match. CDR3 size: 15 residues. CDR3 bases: TGTGCCAGCAGCGGTCATATAGCGGGAATCAACGAGCAGTACTTC. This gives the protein CASSGHIAGINEQYF.

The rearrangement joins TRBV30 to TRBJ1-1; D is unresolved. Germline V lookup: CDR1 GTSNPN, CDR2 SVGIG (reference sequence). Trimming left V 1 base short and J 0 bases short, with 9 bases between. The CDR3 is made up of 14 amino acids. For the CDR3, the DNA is TGTGCCTGGAGTGCGGGGAAGATGAACACTGAAGCTTTCTTT. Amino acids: CAWSAGKMNTEAFF. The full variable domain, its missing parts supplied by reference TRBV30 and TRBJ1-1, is SQTIHQWPATLVQPVGSPLSLECTVEGTSNPNLYWYRQAAGRGLQLLFYSVGIGQISSEVPQNLSASRPQDRQFILSSKKLLLSDSGFYLCAWSAGKMNTEAFFGQGTRLTVV.

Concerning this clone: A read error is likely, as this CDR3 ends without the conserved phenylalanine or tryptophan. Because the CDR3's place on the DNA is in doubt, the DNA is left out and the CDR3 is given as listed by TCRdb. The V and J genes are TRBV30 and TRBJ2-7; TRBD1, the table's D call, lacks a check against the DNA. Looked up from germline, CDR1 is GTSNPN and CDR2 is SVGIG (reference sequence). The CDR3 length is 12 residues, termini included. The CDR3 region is CAWNTLWQGPYL.

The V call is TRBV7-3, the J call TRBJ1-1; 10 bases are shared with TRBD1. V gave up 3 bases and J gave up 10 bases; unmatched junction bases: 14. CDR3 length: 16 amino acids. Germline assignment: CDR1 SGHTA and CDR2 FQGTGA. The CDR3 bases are TGTGCCAGCAGCTTTACCCTGCGGGACAGGGGCACGGTAGCTTTCTTT. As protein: CASSFTLRDRGTVAFF.

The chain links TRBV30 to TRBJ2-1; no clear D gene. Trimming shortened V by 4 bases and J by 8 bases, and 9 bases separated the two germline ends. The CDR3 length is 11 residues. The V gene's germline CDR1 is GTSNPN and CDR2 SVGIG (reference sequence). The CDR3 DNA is TGTGCCTGGAAAGTCCCACATGAGCAGTTCTTC. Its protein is CAWKVPHEQFF.

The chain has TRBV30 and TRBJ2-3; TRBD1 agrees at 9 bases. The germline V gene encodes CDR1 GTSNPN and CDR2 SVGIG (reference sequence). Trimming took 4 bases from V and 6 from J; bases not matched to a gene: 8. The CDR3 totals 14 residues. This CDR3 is CAWKGGQGLDTQYF. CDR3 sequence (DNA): TGTGCCTGGAAAGGAGGACAGGGGTTGGATACGCAGTATTTT. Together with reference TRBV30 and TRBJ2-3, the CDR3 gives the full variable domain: SQTIHQWPATLVQPVGSPLSLECTVEGTSNPNLYWYRQAAGRGLQLLFYSVGIGQISSEVPQNLSASRPQDRQFILSSKKLLLSDSGFYLCAWKGGQGLDTQYFGPGTRLTVL.

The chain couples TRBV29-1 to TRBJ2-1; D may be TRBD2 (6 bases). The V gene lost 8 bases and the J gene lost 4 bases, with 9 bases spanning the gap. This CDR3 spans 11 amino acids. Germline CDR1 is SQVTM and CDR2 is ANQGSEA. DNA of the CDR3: TGCAGCCCTGCGGGATACAATGAGCAGTTCTTC. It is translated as CSPAGYNEQFF.

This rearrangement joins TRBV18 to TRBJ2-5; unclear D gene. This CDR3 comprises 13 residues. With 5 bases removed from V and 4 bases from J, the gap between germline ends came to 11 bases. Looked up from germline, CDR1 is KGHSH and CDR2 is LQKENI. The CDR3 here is CASSAQRGETQYF. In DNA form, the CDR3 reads TGTGCCAGCTCAGCACAGCGTGGAGAGACCCAGTACTTC.

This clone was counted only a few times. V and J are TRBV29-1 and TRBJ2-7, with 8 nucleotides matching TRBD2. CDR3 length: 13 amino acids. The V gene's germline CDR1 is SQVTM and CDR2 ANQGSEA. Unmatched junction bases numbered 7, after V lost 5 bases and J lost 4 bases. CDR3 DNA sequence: TGCAGCGTTTCGGAGCGGGAGTCGTACGAGCAGTACTTC. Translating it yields CSVSERESYEQYF.

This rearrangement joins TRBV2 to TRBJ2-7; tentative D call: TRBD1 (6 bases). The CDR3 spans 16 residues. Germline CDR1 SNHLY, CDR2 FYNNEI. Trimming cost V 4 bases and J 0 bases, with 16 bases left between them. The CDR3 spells CASSGFGTLNSYEQYF. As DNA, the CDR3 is TGTGCCAGCAGTGGTTTCGGGACACTCAACTCCTACGAGCAGTACTTC.

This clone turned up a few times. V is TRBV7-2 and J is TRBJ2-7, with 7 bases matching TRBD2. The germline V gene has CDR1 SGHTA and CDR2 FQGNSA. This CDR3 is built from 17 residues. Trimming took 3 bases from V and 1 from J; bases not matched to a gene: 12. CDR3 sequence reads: CASSFHLWAGESYEQYF. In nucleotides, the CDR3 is TGTGCCAGCAGCTTCCATCTCTGGGCGGGAGAATCCTACGAGCAGTACTTC.

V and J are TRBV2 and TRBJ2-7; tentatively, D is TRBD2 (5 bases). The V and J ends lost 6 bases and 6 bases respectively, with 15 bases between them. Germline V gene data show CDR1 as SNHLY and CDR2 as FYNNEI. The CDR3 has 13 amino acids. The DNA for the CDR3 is TGTGCCAGCAGACCCGGGATCACCACCGAGCAGTACTTC. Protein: CASRPGITTEQYF.

The CDR3 DNA reads TGTGCCAGCAGTGGAGTAGGCGGGATGGAATTGTTCTTC. Protein: CASSGVGGMELFF. V usage is TRBV6-5 and J usage is TRBJ2-1; D may be TRBD2 (6 bases). Germline CDR1 and CDR2: MNHEY and SVGAGI. This CDR3 is built from 13 residues. Trimming removed 5 bases at V and 15 bases at J, with 20 bases between.

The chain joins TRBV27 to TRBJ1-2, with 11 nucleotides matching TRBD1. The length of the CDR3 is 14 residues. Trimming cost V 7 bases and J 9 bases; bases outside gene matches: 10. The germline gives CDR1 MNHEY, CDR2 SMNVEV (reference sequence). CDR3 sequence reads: CASKPTGQGASYTF. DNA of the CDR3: TGTGCCAGCAAACCGACCGGACAGGGGGCAAGCTACACCTTC.

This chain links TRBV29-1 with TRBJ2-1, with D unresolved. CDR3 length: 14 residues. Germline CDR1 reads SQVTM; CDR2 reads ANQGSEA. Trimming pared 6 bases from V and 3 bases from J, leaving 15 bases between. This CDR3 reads CSVFVGLNYNEQFF. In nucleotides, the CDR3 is TGCAGCGTCTTCGTCGGCCTAAACTACAATGAGCAGTTCTTC.